This T cell receptor (beta chain) stems from a study of blood T cell repertoires in COVID-19. This CDR3 has 15 amino acids. Germline CDR1 reads MGHRA; CDR2 reads YSYEKL. Trimming took off 4 bases at V and 7 bases at J, with 14 bases between the two ends. Measured with immunoSEQ multiplex PCR; TCRdb has only the in-frame clones, and not every one. This sample has under 350,000 clones; approximately 90% occur once, and the top ten carry about 4.6%. The specimen was peripheral blood. The origin of this receptor is a man aged 35 to 55 with acute or convalescent COVID-19. The chain carries TRBV4-1 and TRBJ1-6; possibly TRBD1 for D (6 bases). The CDR3 is CASSLSGGGNSPLHF. The CDR3 DNA is TGCGCCAGCAGCCTTTCGGGGGGGGGCAATTCACCCCTCCACTTT.